The 20 T cell receptor beta chains listed next were all sequenced from one sample in a study of CD8+ T cells in alopecia areata. As the sequencing template, cDNA was produced by extracting RNA and reverse transcribing it. The repertoire was sequenced with immunoSEQ multiplex PCR; TCRdb's copy has only in-frame clones and lacks some. This table has over 150,000 clones, around 50% appearing once. Treatment in this sample: oral pan-JAK inhibitor, 5-10 mg twice daily. The sequencing used CD8+ T cells sorted from blood, collected at week 24, from a patient treated with tofacitinib. The receptors were sampled from a human donor with alopecia areata.

CDR3 sequence reads: CASSVVLDRREQYF. The CDR3 coding sequence is TGTGCCAGCAGCGTAGTGCTGGACCGGCGGGAGCAGTACTTC. V usage is TRBV9 and J usage is TRBJ2-7; D not certain. From germline, CDR1 is SGDLS and CDR2 YYNGEE. The CDR3 totals 14 residues. The V and J ends lost 0 bases and 7 bases respectively, with 14 bases between them.

This clone has only a few counts. The chain carries TRBV6-6 and TRBJ2-1; D uncertain. CDR1 and CDR2 from the germline V gene are MNHNY and SVGAGI (reference sequence). The ends were cut back, 6 bases at V and 8 bases at J, with 8 bases in the middle. The CDR3 totals 11 residues. Here the CDR3 DNA reads TGTGCCAGCAGGCCCGGTGATGAGCAGTTCTTC. Protein: CASRPGDEQFF.

The V call is TRBV29-1, the J call TRBJ2-7, with TRBD1 identical over 10 bases. Germline V gives CDR1 SQVTM, CDR2 ANQGSEA. With V trimmed by 6 bases and J by 3 bases, 11 bases remained unmatched. CDR3 length equals 15 residues. DNA for the CDR3: TGCAGCGTCCTGCCCGGGACAGGGGTAATCTACGAGCAGTACTTC. Translating gives CSVLPGTGVIYEQYF.

A few counts support this clone. The chain is built from TRBV27 and TRBJ1-1; no definite D call. The CDR3 has 13 amino acids. Germline-derived CDR1 and CDR2 are MNHEY and SMNVEV (reference sequence). V was trimmed by 3 bases and J by 6 bases, leaving 11 bases between them. The CDR3 loop reads CASSFGGFAEAFF. CDR3 coding DNA: TGTGCCAGCAGTTTCGGAGGGTTCGCTGAAGCTTTCTTT.

This clone is a singleton in its sample. In DNA form, the CDR3 reads TGTGCCAGCAGTGCCCGACCCATGGGCAAGGAGACCCAGTACTTC. Protein product: CASSARPMGKETQYF. This chain uses TRBV6-1 with TRBJ2-5; unclear D gene. With 4 bases removed from V and 5 bases from J, the gap between germline ends came to 17 bases. This CDR3 region has 15 residues. Germline V lookup: CDR1 MNHNS, CDR2 SASEGT.

The table lists this clone with a few counts. This chain links TRBV9 with TRBJ2-4; a weak D match, TRBD1 (6 bases). V dropped 3 bases and J dropped 8 bases, with 15 bases sitting between them. The CDR3 has 14 residues. Germline CDR1 reads SGDLS; CDR2 reads YYNGEE. The CDR3 sequence: CASSAHTGLDIQYF. In DNA, the CDR3 is TGTGCCAGCAGCGCCCACACAGGGCTTGACATTCAGTACTTC.

In its sample, this clone was seen once. V usage is TRBV27 and J usage is TRBJ2-7, with D tentatively TRBD1 (6 bases). Germline CDR1 and CDR2: MNHEY and SMNVEV (reference sequence). Trimming cost V 9 bases and J 2 bases, with 20 bases left between them. The CDR3 length is 15 residues. The CDR3: CASGTGPLYPYEQYF. In DNA form, the CDR3 reads TGTGCCAGTGGTACAGGGCCCCTATACCCCTACGAGCAGTACTTC.

The chain uses TRBV30 and TRBJ2-5, with D unclear. The CDR3 is 14 residues long. The germline V gene encodes CDR1 GTSNPN and CDR2 SVGIG (reference sequence). V was trimmed by 0 bases and J by 3 bases, leaving 11 bases between them. CDR3 bases: TGTGCCTGGAGTGTACGGGTCACAAAAGAGACCCAGTACTTC. Its translation is CAWSVRVTKETQYF.

This clone turned up a few times. V and J are TRBV4-2 and TRBJ2-7, with 7 bases lining up with TRBD2. This CDR3 region has 16 residues. The trim removed 1 base at V and 2 bases at J, leaving 8 bases unmatched. Germline V gives CDR1 LGHNA, CDR2 YNFKEQ. CDR3 loop: CASSQAIAGVPYEQYF. The CDR3 DNA reads as TGTGCCAGCAGCCAAGCGATAGCGGGTGTCCCCTACGAGCAGTACTTC.

The gene calls are TRBV7-6 and TRBJ2-5; TRBD2 matches 7 bases. CDR3 length: 15 residues. Germline lookup yields CDR1 SGHVS and CDR2 FNYEAQ. With V trimmed by 5 bases and J by 0 bases, 6 bases remained unmatched. The CDR3, as DNA: TGTGCCAGCAGCCCCCAGCGGGGCCACCAAGAGACCCAGTACTTC. This translates into CASSPQRGHQETQYF.

This chain joins TRBV5-6 and TRBJ2-1; 10 bases line up with TRBD1. Germline-derived CDR1 and CDR2 are SGHDT and YYEEEE. The CDR3 length is 15 residues. V lost 3 bases and J lost 4; bases outside the gene matches: 4. The CDR3 DNA reads as TGTGCCAGCAGCTCCGACAGGGGGCTTTACAATGAGCAGTTCTTC. This gives the protein CASSSDRGLYNEQFF. The variable domain in full, completed from reference TRBV5-6 and TRBJ2-1, reads DAGVTQSPTHLIKTRGQQVTLRCSPKSGHDTVSWYQQALGQGPQFIFQYYEEEERQRGNFPDRFSGHQFPNYSSELNVNALLLGDSALYLCASSSDRGLYNEQFFGPGTRLTVL.

This clone was seen only a few times. The V and J genes are TRBV5-1 and TRBJ2-7; 7 positions agree with TRBD1. Germline V CDR1 and CDR2: SGHRS, YFSETQ. The CDR3 loop spans 13 amino acids. The trim removed 2 bases at V and 2 bases at J, leaving 1 base unmatched. The CDR3 DNA is TGCGCCAGCAGCTTCGGACAGGCCTACGAGCAGTACTTC. As protein: CASSFGQAYEQYF.

This clone occurred a few times. The chain carries TRBV27 and TRBJ2-3; D ambiguous. From germline, CDR1 is MNHEY and CDR2 SMNVEV (reference sequence). The CDR3 totals 15 residues. The V and J ends lost 4 bases and 2 bases respectively, with 13 bases between them. This CDR3 reads CASSWATTDTDTQYF. The CDR3 region has the DNA TGTGCCAGCAGTTGGGCCACTACAGACACAGATACGCAGTATTTT.

The V call is TRBV29-1, the J call TRBJ2-6; 9 nucleotides agree with TRBD1. The CDR3 covers 15 residues. The V gene end was trimmed by 4 bases and the J gene end by 3 bases; junction bases not matched to a gene: 4. Looked up from germline, CDR1 is SQVTM and CDR2 is ANQGSEA. CDR3 in DNA: TGCAGCGTTGGGGACAGGGTGGATGGGGCCAACGTCCTGACTTTC. Amino acid sequence: CSVGDRVDGANVLTF.

The chain combines TRBV5-1 with TRBJ1-2, with 9 bases matching TRBD1. Germline V CDR1 and CDR2: SGHRS, YFSETQ. The CDR3 runs to 17 residues. Germline trimming cut 4 bases from V and 2 bases from J; bases unmatched to any gene: 12. CDR3 coding DNA: TGCGCCAGCAGCCCTGGACAGGGGAGTTTCCTCAACTATGGCTACACCTTC. Protein sequence: CASSPGQGSFLNYGYTF.

This clone occurred a few times. This chain joins TRBV29-1 and TRBJ2-3; TRBD1 agrees at 10 bases. The CDR3 consists of 15 residues. Germline assignment: CDR1 SQVTM and CDR2 ANQGSEA. Trimming at V came to 1 base and at J to 3 bases, leaving 4 bases not matched to a gene. The CDR3 loop is CSVEGGDRGTDTQYF. In DNA form, the CDR3 reads TGCAGCGTTGAAGGCGGGGACAGGGGAACAGATACGCAGTATTTT.

This chain joins TRBV30 and TRBJ1-3, with TRBD1 as a possible D gene (6 bases). There are 15 residues in the CDR3. With 4 bases removed from V and 0 bases from J, the gap between germline ends came to 13 bases. Germline V lookup: CDR1 GTSNPN, CDR2 SVGIG (reference sequence). The CDR3 DNA reads TGTGCCTGGACCAAACAGGGAAGCTCTGGAAACACCATATATTTT. Its translation is CAWTKQGSSGNTIYF. Full variable domain (rest looked up from reference TRBV30 and TRBJ1-3): SQTIHQWPATLVQPVGSPLSLECTVEGTSNPNLYWYRQAAGRGLQLLFYSVGIGQISSEVPQNLSASRPQDRQFILSSKKLLLSDSGFYLCAWTKQGSSGNTIYFGEGSWLTVV.

The chain recombines TRBV19 with TRBJ2-4; 7 bases map to TRBD1. Unmatched junction bases numbered 6, after V lost 5 bases and J lost 5 bases. The germline gives CDR1 LNHDA, CDR2 SQIVND (reference sequence). CDR3 size: 14 residues. CDR3 protein: CASSGMDRQNIQYF. The CDR3, as DNA: TGTGCCAGTAGTGGAATGGACAGGCAAAACATTCAGTACTTC. Drawing the rest from reference TRBV19 and TRBJ2-4, the complete variable domain is DGGITQSPKYLFRKEGQNVTLSCEQNLNHDAMYWYRQDPGQGLRLIYYSQIVNDFQKGDIAEGYSVSREKKESFPLTVTSAQKNPTAFYLCASSGMDRQNIQYFGAGTRLSVL.

Worth noting for this clone: Other DNA sequences in the same sample also yield this CDR3. This sequence joins TRBV5-6 and TRBJ1-1, with a weak D call TRBD1 (5 bases). Germline V gene data show CDR1 as SGHDT and CDR2 as YYEEEE. V was clipped by 2 bases and J by 1 base, with 9 bases between them. The CDR3 is made up of 14 amino acids. CDR3 bases: TGTGCCAGCAGCTTCCCGACAGAGAACACTGAAGCTTTCTTT. Translated: CASSFPTENTEAFF.

The J gene is TRBJ1-3, the V gene TRBV5-6, with 8 bases matching TRBD1. V shed 5 bases and J 0 bases; nucleotides not matched to a gene: 7. The CDR3 sequence is 16 residues long. In germline, CDR1 is SGHDT, CDR2 YYEEEE. The CDR3 nucleotides are TGTGCCAGCAGTCCAGGGGGCTACAGCTCTGGAAACACCATATATTTT. Translating gives CASSPGGYSSGNTIYF.